This section outlines one TCR beta chain sequence together with its context. The data stem from a study of T cell changes during pregnancy in multiple sclerosis. The method was immunoSEQ multiplex PCR; TCRdb's version includes in-frame clones alone and lacks a portion of them. The sample contains approximately 37,000 clones, around 90% of which appear only once. The ends lost 3 bases at V and 5 bases at J; junction bases unmatched: 9. Germline assignment: CDR1 MGHRA and CDR2 YSYEKL. The CDR3 totals 16 residues. This TCR came from a female donor in good health, enrolled as a control in a pregnancy study. The sequenced sample was CD4+ T cells from peripheral blood mononuclear cells, obtained in the third trimester of pregnancy. V gene TRBV4-1 combines with J gene TRBJ2-4; 8 nucleotides match TRBD1. CDR3 protein: CASSQGLTGVENIQYF. The DNA for the CDR3 is TGCGCCAGCAGCCAGGGACTGACAGGGGTCGAAAACATTCAGTACTTC.